The sequence of this T cell receptor beta chain was determined in a study of OX40 agonist ivuxolimab in advanced cancers. Background on the study: The group had a mean age of around 60 years, ranged from about 20 to 90, and was just under 85% male.

In this sample, this clone turned up once. Its antigen is unknown. Clones were read by immunoSEQ multiplex PCR, and TCRdb kept only the in-frame ones, dropping some. The top ten clones hold roughly 1.9% of a sample with fewer than 45,000 clones, 84% of them seen once. Germline V gene lookup returns CDR1 SGHDT and CDR2 YYEEEE. With 4 bases removed from V and 0 bases from J, the gap between germline ends came to 17 bases. The CDR3 has 17 amino acids. Study results and limitations: CD8+ T cells showed, on average, more clonal expansion than CD4+ cells. Dose levels from 0.1 to 3.0 mg/kg saw CD4+ and CD8+ blood T cells expand clonally by week 6.

The TCR sequence derives from an adult with an advanced solid tumor such as melanoma, head and neck, liver or kidney cancer. Sequences were derived from CD4+ or CD8+ T cells sorted from blood, sampled in a trial of the OX40 agonist ivuxolimab. The chain joins TRBV5-6 to TRBJ1-3; D is uncertain. Here the CDR3 reads CASSIMGRSGSGNTIYF. The CDR3 bases are TGTGCCAGCAGCATAATGGGGAGGTCCGGCTCTGGAAACACCATATATTTT.